These 19 T cell receptor beta chains originate from one sample sequenced in a study of identical twins. TCRdb reprocessed the 5' RACE reads via MiXCR and lists one record per CDR3 protein. The sample consists of about 450,000 distinct CDR3 sequences, around 18% of them appearing once. The sample taken for sequencing was naive T cells sorted from blood. Receptors were obtained from a man aged 50 to 60 in good health.

This clonotype was seen at least ten times. V usage is TRBV18 and J usage is TRBJ2-5; tentative D call: TRBD1 (5 bases). Germline V lookup: CDR1 KGHSH, CDR2 LQKENI. Deletions cut 6 bases from V and 5 bases from J, with 10 bases between. CDR3 length: 12 amino acids. In DNA form, the CDR3 reads TGTGCCAGCTCCGACAGTCGGGAGACCCAGTACTTC. Translated: CASSDSRETQYF.

The chain joins TRBV29-1 to TRBJ2-4, with 8 bases identical to TRBD1. Losses at the gene ends were 4 bases for V and 6 bases for J; bases not matched to a gene: 8. Germline values: CDR1 SQVTM, CDR2 ANQGSEA. The CDR3 is 14 amino acids. CDR3 sequence reads: CSVGDRYMSNIQYF. DNA for the CDR3: TGCAGCGTTGGGGACAGGTACATGTCAAACATTCAGTACTTC.

Ten or more counts support this clonotype. The V gene is TRBV27, the J gene TRBJ2-3; 7 bases are shared with TRBD2. The CDR3 is made up of 17 amino acids. Trimming removed 6 bases from V and 4 bases from J; junction bases left unmatched: 16. The germline CDR1 and CDR2 sequences are MNHEY and SMNVEV (reference sequence). The chain's CDR3 is CASSHRTNPRGADTQYF. Written as DNA, the CDR3 is TGTGCCAGCAGCCATAGGACTAACCCCCGGGGGGCAGATACGCAGTATTTT.

This clonotype came up many times. V and J are TRBV12-3 or TRBV12-4 and TRBJ2-1; 9 nucleotides align to TRBD1. This CDR3 is 17 amino acids long. V lost 5 bases, J lost 0 bases, and 8 bases stayed unmatched. CDR3 coding DNA: TGTGCCAGCAGTCCACCTACAGGGGGCCCCTCCTACAATGAGCAGTTCTTC. It yields the protein CASSPPTGGPSYNEQFF.

This chain joins TRBV6-5 and TRBJ2-5; tentative D call: TRBD1 (6 bases). The V gene lost 3 bases and the J gene lost 4 bases, with 12 bases spanning the gap. The CDR3 totals 14 residues. Germline-derived CDR1 and CDR2 are MNHEY and SVGAGI. CDR3 amino acids: CASSYGQGRETQYF. The CDR3 DNA reads TGTGCCAGCAGTTATGGGCAGGGGAGAGAGACCCAGTACTTC.

This clonotype was counted only a few times. V is TRBV28 and J is TRBJ2-7; D may be TRBD1 (6 bases). The CDR3 is 12 residues long. The germline V gene has CDR1 MDHEN and CDR2 SYDVKM. V lost 6 bases to trimming and J lost 3 bases, with 9 bases between them. This CDR3 reads CASRQGNYEQYF. The CDR3 DNA is TGTGCCAGCAGACAGGGAAACTACGAGCAGTACTTC.

This clonotype was counted a few times. The chain joins TRBV5-6 to TRBJ2-6, with 10 bases aligning to TRBD1. The trim removed 2 bases at V and 2 bases at J, leaving 10 bases unmatched. This CDR3 has 19 amino acids. Germline V gives CDR1 SGHDT, CDR2 YYEEEE. The CDR3, as DNA: TGTGCCAGCAGCTTAGGGGACAGGGGACTTCTCGCTGGGGCCAACGTCCTGACTTTC. Residues: CASSLGDRGLLAGANVLTF.

This chain connects TRBV6-2 or TRBV6-3 to TRBJ1-1; D call uncertain. CDR1 is MNHEY, CDR2 SVGEGT, per germline. This CDR3 is built from 14 residues. The ends were cut back, 2 bases at V and 5 bases at J, with 12 bases in the middle. Written as DNA, the CDR3 is TGTGCCAGCAGTTACGTGGGTAAAATAACTGAAGCTTTCTTT. Translating gives CASSYVGKITEAFF.

This clonotype was counted only a few times. The chain combines TRBV6-1 with TRBJ1-4; 7 bases match TRBD1. The CDR3 sequence is 13 residues long. V dropped 5 bases and J dropped 5; count of bases not matched to a gene: 2. Germline CDR1 reads MNHNS; CDR2 reads SASEGT. CDR3 loop: CASSRGRNEKLFF. The CDR3 bases are TGTGCCAGCAGTAGGGGGCGAAATGAAAAACTGTTTTTT.

The chain has TRBV4-2 and TRBJ2-5, with D perhaps matching TRBD1 or TRBD2 (5 bases each). The CDR3 loop spans 13 amino acids. Germline V gives CDR1 LGHNA, CDR2 YNFKEQ. The V gene lost 4 bases and the J gene lost 5 bases, with 11 bases spanning the gap. CDR3 sequence (DNA): TGTGCCAGCAGCCTCGCCGGGGACGAGACCCAGTACTTC. Amino acids: CASSLAGDETQYF.

The chain uses TRBV5-1 and TRBJ2-7; 8 bases are shared with TRBD2. The CDR3 runs 14 residues. Looked up from germline, CDR1 is SGHRS and CDR2 is YFSETQ. After removal of 2 bases from V and 5 bases from J, the junction contained 6 bases not matched to a gene. The CDR3 spells CASSFAGGDHEQYF. Here the CDR3 DNA reads TGCGCCAGCAGCTTCGCCGGGGGGGACCACGAGCAGTACTTC.

The chain recombines TRBV29-1 with TRBJ2-5; a weak D match, TRBD2 (6 bases). V was cut by 4 bases and J by 3 bases, with 6 bases left in between. Looked up from germline, CDR1 is SQVTM and CDR2 is ANQGSEA. This CDR3 region has 11 residues. In nucleotides, the CDR3 is TGCAGCGTTGGGGAGGAAGAGACCCAGTACTTC. It codes for CSVGEEETQYF.

The chain couples TRBV20-1 to TRBJ1-2; a weak D match, TRBD1 (6 bases). Germline assignment: CDR1 DFQATT and CDR2 SNEGSKA (reference sequence). This CDR3 region has 13 residues. Between the trimmed V and J ends, which lost 5 bases and 4 bases, there was a span of 14 bases. The CDR3 region has the DNA TGCAGTGCTCCTCGGACAGCTTTCTATGGCTACACCTTC. Its protein product is CSAPRTAFYGYTF.

The chain joins TRBV12-3 or TRBV12-4 to TRBJ1-1; no clear D gene. This CDR3 has 15 residues. Trimming took 1 base from V and 1 from J, leaving 10 bases between them. CDR3 in DNA: TGTGCCAGCAGTTTAGGTGCGGGATGGAACACTGAAGCTTTCTTT. This sequence encodes CASSLGAGWNTEAFF.

The chain is built from TRBV20-1 and TRBJ1-2; no definite D call. Germline V gene sequence: CDR1 DFQATT, CDR2 SNEGSKA (reference sequence). Trimming pared 5 bases from V and 4 bases from J, leaving 8 bases between. This CDR3 comprises 11 residues. The CDR3 sequence is CSALIAYGYTF. CDR3 coding DNA: TGCAGTGCTCTCATCGCCTATGGCTACACCTTC.

On this clonotype: This may arise from a read error, as a much more abundant clone is one base away. This rearrangement joins TRBV28 to TRBJ2-7; D remains unclear. Trimming took 6 bases from V and 3 from J, leaving 6 bases between them. Germline V lookup: CDR1 MDHEN, CDR2 SYDVKM. The length of the CDR3 is 11 residues. The CDR3 region has the DNA TGTGCCAGCAGGGGATACTACGAGCAGTACTTC. Its translation is CASRGYYEQYF.

V usage is TRBV7-9 and J usage is TRBJ1-1, with D uncertain. Germline V gene lookup returns CDR1 SEHNR and CDR2 FQNEAQ (reference sequence). This CDR3 spans 15 amino acids. Trimming removed 5 bases at V and 0 bases at J, with 13 bases between. The CDR3 coding sequence is TGTGCCAGCAGCCGCGAGAGGGTGGTGAACACTGAAGCTTTCTTT. As protein: CASSRERVVNTEAFF.

This clonotype was seen a handful of times. The gene calls are TRBV7-9 and TRBJ2-5, with a weak D call TRBD1 (6 bases). V lost 1 base to trimming and J lost 5 bases, with 17 bases between them. The CDR3 is 16 amino acids. Germline loops: CDR1 SEHNR, CDR2 FQNEAQ (reference sequence). The CDR3 DNA is TGTGCCAGCAGCTTAGGGACAGTCCGACTGGGTGAGACCCAGTACTTC. Translated, it gives CASSLGTVRLGETQYF.

The genes are TRBV29-1 and TRBJ1-4; a weak D match, TRBD1 (5 bases). The length of the CDR3 is 14 residues. Germline values: CDR1 SQVTM, CDR2 ANQGSEA. V lost 6 bases and J lost 4, with 15 bases in between. The CDR3 bases are TGCAGCGTAACCCAGGGAGTTTATAATGAAAAACTGTTTTTT. Residues: CSVTQGVYNEKLFF.